Detailed here is one T cell receptor beta chain. The data were obtained in a study of shared clonotypes between healthy human individuals. Study-level background: CD4 naive and CD4 memory each took three plates per donor, while CD8 naive took two and CD8 memory one.

The CDR3 sequence is 13 residues long. V lost 3 bases, J lost 3 bases, and 9 bases lay in between. Germline assignment: CDR1 GTSNPN and CDR2 SVGIG (reference sequence). Genomic DNA from each subset was divided evenly over several immunoSEQ plates. Some clones are missing from TCRdb's copy, which holds only in-frame ones; the method was immunoSEQ multiplex PCR. The table includes around 2,000,000 clones, roughly 94% detected once. CD45RO-negative CD8 cells positively selected for CCR7 made up the naive population, which excluded terminally differentiated effector memory CD45RA+ cells. All of the donors resided in Nashville, Tennessee, and each was a Caucasian adult.

The sequence was obtained from a man younger than 30 in good health. This chain joins TRBV30 and TRBJ2-1; D is uncertain. Sequencing was done on a sample of naive CD8+ T cells sorted from blood. The CDR3 spells CAWSWTNYNEQFF. CDR3 bases: TGTGCCTGGAGCTGGACCAACTACAATGAGCAGTTCTTC.